Listed here is a single TCR beta chain. Its specificity is not known. Unique molecular identifiers had been added to the TCR beta cDNA libraries. One entry per CDR3 protein, called by TCRdb with MiXCR from the PCR reads. This repertoire shows about 800,000 distinct CDR3 sequences, 30% found once; its top ten account for approximately 0.55%. This CDR3 has 18 amino acids. Losses at the gene ends were 4 bases for V and 5 bases for J; bases not matched to a gene: 18. Germline lookup yields CDR1 SGHTA and CDR2 FQGNSA. This sample is part of a study of post-analysis software for immune sequencing data. Study-level background: Courses of disease covered relapsing-remitting, secondary progressive and progressive-relapsing multiple sclerosis.

Study-wide results and limits: People with multiple sclerosis had a significantly lower normalized Chao1 diversity than controls did. The five TRBV segments detected at higher frequency in patients than in controls included TRBV5-6, TRBV5-1 and TRBV20-1.

This clonotype was obtained from a girl under 18 with multiple sclerosis. The chain links TRBV7-2 to TRBJ2-3; 7 bases match TRBD2. The sample comprised blood. This chain's CDR3 is CASSSPLGGSGVQDTQYF. CDR3 bases: TGTGCCAGCAGCTCCCCTCTGGGGGGGAGTGGAGTTCAAGATACGCAGTATTTT.